Listed below are T cell receptor beta chains from one sample, sequenced in a study of T cell responses to AZD1222 COVID-19 vaccine. Assay used: immunoSEQ multiplex PCR; TCRdb lists only in-frame clones, some missing. This table holds approximately 180,000 clones, 88% found once. Sequenced material: peripheral blood, taken 28 days after the second AZD1222 dose. Receptors originate from an adult who received the AZD1222 COVID-19 vaccine. The CDR3 runs from the conserved cysteine through the conserved F or W. D genes are given only for firm matches. The size of a clone is reported for some rows only, either as once, few or many, or as a class for expanded clones.

CASSVADSGTPYEQYF,TGTGCCAGCAGCGTAGCTGATAGCGGAACCCCCTACGAGCAGTACTTC,TRBV9,once,TRBJ2-7,NA
CASSLMASGTDTQYF,TGTGCCAGCAGCTTAATGGCTAGCGGTACAGATACGCAGTATTTT,TRBV7-3,NA,TRBJ2-3,TRBD2
CASSTRTSGANVLTF,TGTGCCAGTAGTACGCGGACCTCTGGGGCCAACGTCCTGACTTTC,TRBV19,NA,TRBJ2-6,NA
CASSPDPGVTEAFF,TGCGCCAGCAGCCCCGACCCGGGGGTAACTGAAGCTTTCTTT,TRBV5-1,NA,TRBJ1-1,NA
CASSQEWGLGTEAFF,TGCGCCAGCAGCCAAGAGTGGGGTTTGGGCACTGAAGCTTTCTTT,TRBV4-3,few,TRBJ1-1,NA
CASSLRWGTGILTDYGYTF,NA,TRBV21-1,NA,TRBJ1-2,NA
CASSLLGARGNEKLFF,TGTGCCAGCAGTTTATTGGGGGCACGTGGTAATGAAAAACTGTTTTTT,TRBV28,NA,TRBJ1-4,NA
CATSDPGEEDPLGYEQYF,TGTGCCACCAGTGATCCCGGGGAGGAGGACCCTCTCGGCTACGAGCAGTACTTC,TRBV24-1,NA,TRBJ2-7,NA
CATSDLDSGEQYF,TGTGCCACCAGTGATTTGGATAGTGGCGAGCAGTACTTC,TRBV24-1,NA,TRBJ2-7,NA
CASSRTGASQETQYF,TGCGCCAGCAGCCGAACAGGGGCTTCTCAAGAGACCCAGTACTTC,TRBV5-1,NA,TRBJ2-5,TRBD1
CASSRDQAKNIQYF,TGTGCCAGCAGTCGGGACCAAGCCAAAAACATTCAGTACTTC,TRBV2,NA,TRBJ2-4,NA
CASSEGHLSNQPQHF,TGTGCCAGCAGCGAGGGACACCTTAGCAATCAGCCCCAGCATTTT,TRBV9,NA,TRBJ1-5,NA
CAIMEQLAAGEQYF,TGTGCCATCATGGAACAGCTAGCAGCCGGCGAGCAGTACTTC,TRBV28,NA,TRBJ2-7,NA
CASSGRRGVTGELFF,TGTGCCAGTAGTGGTCGCAGGGGGGTCACCGGGGAGCTGTTTTTT,TRBV19,NA,TRBJ2-2,NA
CASSLEGDGYTF,TGCGCCAGCAGCTTGGAGGGAGATGGCTACACCTTC,TRBV5-1,few,TRBJ1-2,NA
CASSQDEESDSYNEQFF,TGCGCCAGCAGCCAAGATGAAGAGAGCGATTCTTACAATGAGCAGTTCTTC,TRBV4-3,NA,TRBJ2-1,NA
CASSPNRQGSGEQYF,TGTGCCAGCTCTCCAAACCGACAGGGCAGTGGCGAGCAGTACTTC,TRBV18,NA,TRBJ2-7,TRBD1
CASRARGSGSSNEQFF,TGTGCCAGCAGGGCCCGCGGTAGCGGGAGTTCCAATGAGCAGTTCTTC,TRBV2,NA,TRBJ2-1,TRBD2
CASSLTPSGRAETGELFF,TGTGCCAGCAGCTTAACGCCTAGCGGGAGGGCGGAGACCGGGGAGCTGTTTTTT,TRBV7-3,NA,TRBJ2-2,TRBD2
CASSQGLGTSGTVEQYF,TGTGCCAGCAGCCAAGGGTTGGGGACTAGCGGAACCGTGGAGCAGTACTTC,TRBV4-2,NA,TRBJ2-7,TRBD2
CASSYSIGQGVPDEQYF,TGTGCCAGCAGTTACTCGATAGGGCAGGGGGTACCTGACGAGCAGTACTTC,TRBV6-2/TRBV6-3,NA,TRBJ2-7,TRBD1
CASSVEYRGTDTQYF,TGTGCCAGTAGTGTGGAGTACAGGGGTACAGATACGCAGTATTTT,TRBV19,NA,TRBJ2-3,TRBD1
CAWSALAGYEQYF,TGTGCCTGGAGTGCCCTAGCGGGATACGAGCAGTACTTC,TRBV30,few,TRBJ2-7,TRBD2
CASSPRGYSNQPQHF,TGTGCCAGCTCACCACGGGGTTATAGCAATCAGCCCCAGCATTTT,TRBV18,NA,TRBJ1-5,NA
CATSGSAGGGSNYEQYF,TGTGCCACCAGTGGATCGGCGGGAGGGGGCTCAAACTACGAGCAGTACTTC,TRBV6-6,NA,TRBJ2-7,TRBD2
CAATQGPDNTGELFF,TGTGCCGCCACCCAGGGACCAGATAACACCGGGGAGCTGTTTTTT,TRBV7-9,few,TRBJ2-2,NA
CASSGRREARAGIYNEQFF,TGTGCCAGTAGCGGACGGAGGGAGGCGAGGGCCGGGATCTACAATGAGCAGTTCTTC,TRBV19,NA,TRBJ2-1,NA
CASSQDLAGGGEQYF,TGCGCCAGCAGCCAGGACCTAGCGGGAGGTGGCGAGCAGTACTTC,TRBV4-3,NA,TRBJ2-7,TRBD2
CASSYSRLTTDTQYF,TGTGCCAGCAGTTACTCGAGGCTGACGACAGATACGCAGTATTTT,TRBV6-5,NA,TRBJ2-3,NA
CASRRTGPNNYGYTF,TGTGCCAGCAGGAGGACAGGGCCGAATAACTATGGCTACACCTTC,TRBV28,NA,TRBJ1-2,TRBD1
CASSSDGLSNGYTF,TGTGCCAGCAGCTCAGACGGTCTGTCCAATGGCTACACCTTC,TRBV7-2,few,TRBJ1-2,NA
CASSGGWGYTF,TGTGCCAGCAGTGGGGGCTGGGGCTACACCTTC,TRBV28,NA,TRBJ1-2,NA
CATERAGGSYNEQFF,TGTGCCACTGAGAGAGCAGGGGGCTCCTACAATGAGCAGTTCTTC,TRBV24-1,once,TRBJ2-1,TRBD1
CASSLPGQGVDEQYF,TGTGCCAGCAGTTTGCCGGGACAGGGGGTCGACGAGCAGTACTTC,TRBV28,NA,TRBJ2-7,TRBD1
CAISVGTATGNTIYF,TGTGCCATCAGTGTCGGGACGGCCACTGGAAACACCATATATTTT,TRBV10-3,NA,TRBJ1-3,NA
CASSPGAGNTIYF,TGTGCCAGCAGTCCCGGGGCTGGAAACACCATATATTTT,TRBV28,NA,TRBJ1-3,NA
CASSYRTSGRGAYEQYF,TGTGCCAGCAGTTACCGGACTAGCGGCCGCGGGGCCTACGAGCAGTACTTC,TRBV6-2/TRBV6-3,NA,TRBJ2-7,TRBD2
CASSTRLAGTYEQYF,TGTGCCAGCAGCACCCGACTAGCGGGAACCTACGAGCAGTACTTC,TRBV11-2,few,TRBJ2-7,TRBD2
CASTSGRDEQFF,TGTGCCAGCACGTCAGGACGGGATGAGCAGTTCTTC,TRBV2,NA,TRBJ2-1,NA
CASSSSAVGSYNEQFF,TGTGCCAGCAGCTCCTCAGCGGTGGGCTCCTACAATGAGCAGTTCTTC,TRBV9,NA,TRBJ2-1,NA